The sequence of this T cell receptor (beta chain) was determined in a study of control samples from healthy donors and cancer patients. V dropped 1 base and J dropped 7 bases, with 8 bases sitting between them. Germline V lookup: CDR1 LGHNT, CDR2 FRNRAP. The CDR3 extends over 13 amino acids. Method: immunoSEQ multiplex PCR; TCRdb's copy keeps in-frame clones and lacks some. The sample contains about 150,000 clones, approximately 94% of which appear only once. Input material: blood. This receptor was identified in a man aged 18 to 35 in good health. The V gene is TRBV12-5, the J gene TRBJ1-5, with D uncertain. The CDR3 region is CASGLEGWQPQHF. As DNA, the CDR3 is TGTGCTAGTGGTTTGGAGGGTTGGCAGCCCCAGCATTTT. The full variable domain, its missing parts supplied by reference TRBV12-5 and TRBJ1-5, is DARVTQTPRHKVTEMGQEVTMRCQPILGHNTVFWYRQTMMQGLELLAYFRNRAPLDDSGMPKDRFSAEMPDATLATLKIQPSEPRDSAVYFCASGLEGWQPQHFGDGTRLSIL.